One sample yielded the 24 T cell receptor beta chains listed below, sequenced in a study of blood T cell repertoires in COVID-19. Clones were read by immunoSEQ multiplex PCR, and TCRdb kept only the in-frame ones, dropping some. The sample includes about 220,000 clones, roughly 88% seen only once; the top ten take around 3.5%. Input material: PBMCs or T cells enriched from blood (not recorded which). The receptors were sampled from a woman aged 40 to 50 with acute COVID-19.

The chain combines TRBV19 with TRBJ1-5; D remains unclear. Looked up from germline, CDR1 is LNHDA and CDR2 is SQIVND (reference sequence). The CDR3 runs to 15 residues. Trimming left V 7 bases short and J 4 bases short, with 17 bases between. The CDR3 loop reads CASTGARGFNQPQHF. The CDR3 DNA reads TGTGCCAGTACAGGCGCTCGGGGTTTTAATCAGCCCCAGCATTTT.

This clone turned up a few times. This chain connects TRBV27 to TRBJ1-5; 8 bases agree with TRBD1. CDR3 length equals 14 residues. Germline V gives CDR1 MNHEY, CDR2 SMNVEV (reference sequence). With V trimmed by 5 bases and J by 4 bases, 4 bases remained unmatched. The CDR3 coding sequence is TGTGCCAGCAGTCAGGGACAGGTAAATCAGCCCCAGCATTTT. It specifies CASSQGQVNQPQHF.

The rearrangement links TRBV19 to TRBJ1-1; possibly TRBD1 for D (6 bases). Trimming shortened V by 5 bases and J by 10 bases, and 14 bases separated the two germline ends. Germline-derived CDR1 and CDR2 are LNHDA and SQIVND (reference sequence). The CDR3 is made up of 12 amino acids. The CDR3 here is CASSPLQGVAFF. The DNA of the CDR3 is TGTGCCAGTAGTCCACTACAGGGAGTAGCTTTCTTT. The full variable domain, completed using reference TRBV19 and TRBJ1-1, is DGGITQSPKYLFRKEGQNVTLSCEQNLNHDAMYWYRQDPGQGLRLIYYSQIVNDFQKGDIAEGYSVSREKKESFPLTVTSAQKNPTAFYLCASSPLQGVAFFGQGTRLTVV.

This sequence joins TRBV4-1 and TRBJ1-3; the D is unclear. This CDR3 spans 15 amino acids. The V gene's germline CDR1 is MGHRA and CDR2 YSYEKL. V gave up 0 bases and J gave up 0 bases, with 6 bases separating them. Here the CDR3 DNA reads TGCGCCAGCAGCCAAGACAGGTTCTCTGGAAACACCATATATTTT. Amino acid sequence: CASSQDRFSGNTIYF.

The CDR3, as DNA: TGCAGCGCTTTAACCCAGGGGGCTAATGAAAAACTGTTTTTT. It translates to CSALTQGANEKLFF. The rearrangement joins TRBV29-1 to TRBJ1-4, with 7 bases that match TRBD1. The CDR3 consists of 14 residues. CDR1 and CDR2 (germline): SQVTM, ANQGSEA. Unmatched junction bases numbered 8, after V lost 7 bases and J lost 3 bases.

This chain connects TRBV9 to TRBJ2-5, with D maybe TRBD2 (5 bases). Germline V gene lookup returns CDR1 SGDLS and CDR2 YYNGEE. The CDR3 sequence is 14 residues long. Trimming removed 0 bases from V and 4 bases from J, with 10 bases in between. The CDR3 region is CASSVGGRGETQYF. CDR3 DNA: TGTGCCAGCAGCGTAGGAGGGAGAGGAGAGACCCAGTACTTC.

CDR3 residues: CASSSGLAGLTSTDTQYF. CDR3 coding DNA: TGCGCCAGCAGCTCCGGACTAGCGGGGCTTACGAGCACAGATACGCAGTATTTT. The genes are TRBV5-1 and TRBJ2-3; 12 nucleotides align to TRBD2. Germline V gene data show CDR1 as SGHRS and CDR2 as YFSETQ. This CDR3 region has 18 residues. The V gene end was trimmed by 3 bases and the J gene end by 0 bases; junction bases not matched to a gene: 8.

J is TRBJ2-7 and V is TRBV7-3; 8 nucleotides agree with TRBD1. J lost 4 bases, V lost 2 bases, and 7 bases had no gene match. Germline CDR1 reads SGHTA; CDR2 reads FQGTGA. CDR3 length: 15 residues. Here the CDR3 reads CASSLGPGQAYEQYF. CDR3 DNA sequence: TGTGCCAGCAGCTTAGGACCGGGACAGGCTTACGAGCAGTACTTC.

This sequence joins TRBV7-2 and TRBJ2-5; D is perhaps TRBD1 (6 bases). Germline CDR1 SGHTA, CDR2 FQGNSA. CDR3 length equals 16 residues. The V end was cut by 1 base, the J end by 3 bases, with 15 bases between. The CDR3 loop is CASSLEGTLRKETQYF. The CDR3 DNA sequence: TGTGCCAGCAGCTTAGAAGGGACACTAAGGAAAGAGACCCAGTACTTC. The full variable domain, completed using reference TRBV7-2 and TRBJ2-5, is GAGVSQSPSNKVTEKGKDVELRCDPISGHTALYWYRQSLGQGLEFLIYFQGNSAPDKSGLPSDRFSAERTGGSVSTLTIQRTQQEDSAVYLCASSLEGTLRKETQYFGPGTRLLVL.

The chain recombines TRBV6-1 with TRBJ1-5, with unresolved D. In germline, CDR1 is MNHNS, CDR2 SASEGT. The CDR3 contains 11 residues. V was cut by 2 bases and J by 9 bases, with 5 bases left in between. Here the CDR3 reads CASSENLPQHF. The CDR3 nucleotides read TGTGCCAGCAGTGAAAACTTGCCCCAGCATTTT.

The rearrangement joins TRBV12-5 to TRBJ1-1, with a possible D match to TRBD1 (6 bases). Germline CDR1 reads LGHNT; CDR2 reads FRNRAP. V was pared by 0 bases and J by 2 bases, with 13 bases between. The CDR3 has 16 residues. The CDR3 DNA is TGTGCTAGTGGTTTGGTGGGACACACCTTCAACACTGAAGCTTTCTTT. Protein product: CASGLVGHTFNTEAFF.

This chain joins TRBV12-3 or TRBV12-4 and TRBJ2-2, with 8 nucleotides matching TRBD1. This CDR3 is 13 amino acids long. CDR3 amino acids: CGSRTGFIGELFF. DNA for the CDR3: TGTGGATCCAGGACAGGGTTCATCGGGGAGCTGTTTTTT.

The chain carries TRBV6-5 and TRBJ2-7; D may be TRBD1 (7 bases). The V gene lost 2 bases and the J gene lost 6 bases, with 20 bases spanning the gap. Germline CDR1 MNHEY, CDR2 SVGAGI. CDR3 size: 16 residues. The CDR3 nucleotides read TGTGCCAGCAGTTACCCATCAAAAAGGAGGGGGCTCGAGCAGTACTTC. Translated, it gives CASSYPSKRRGLEQYF.

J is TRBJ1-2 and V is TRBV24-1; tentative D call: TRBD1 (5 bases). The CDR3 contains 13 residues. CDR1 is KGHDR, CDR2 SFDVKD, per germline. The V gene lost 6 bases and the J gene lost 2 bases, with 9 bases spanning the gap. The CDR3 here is CATSTRGNYGYTF. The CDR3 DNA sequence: TGTGCCACCAGTACAAGGGGAAACTATGGCTACACCTTC.

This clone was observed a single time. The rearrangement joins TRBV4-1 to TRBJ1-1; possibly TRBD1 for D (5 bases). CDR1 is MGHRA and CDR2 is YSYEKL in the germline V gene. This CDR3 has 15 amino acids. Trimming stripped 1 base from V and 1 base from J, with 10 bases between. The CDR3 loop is CASSQVDSRNTEAFF. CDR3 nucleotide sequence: TGCGCCAGCAGCCAAGTTGACAGCCGGAACACTGAAGCTTTCTTT.

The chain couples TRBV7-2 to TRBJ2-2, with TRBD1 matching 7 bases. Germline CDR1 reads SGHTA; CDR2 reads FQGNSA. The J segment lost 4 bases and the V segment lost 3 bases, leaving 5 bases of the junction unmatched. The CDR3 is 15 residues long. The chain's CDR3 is CASSFDWTGTGELFF. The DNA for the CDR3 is TGTGCCAGCAGCTTCGACTGGACAGGCACCGGGGAGCTGTTTTTT.

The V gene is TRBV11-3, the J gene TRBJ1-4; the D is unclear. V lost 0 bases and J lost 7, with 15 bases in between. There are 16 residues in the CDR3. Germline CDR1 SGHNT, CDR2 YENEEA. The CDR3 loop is CASSLDDTREGEKLFF. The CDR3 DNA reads TGTGCCAGCAGCTTAGATGACACCCGGGAGGGTGAAAAACTGTTTTTT.

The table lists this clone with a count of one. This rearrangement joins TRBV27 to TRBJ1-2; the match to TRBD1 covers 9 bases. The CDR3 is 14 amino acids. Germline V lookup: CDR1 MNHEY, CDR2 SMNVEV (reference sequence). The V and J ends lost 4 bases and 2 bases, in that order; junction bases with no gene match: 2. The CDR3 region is CASSSGTGNYGYTF. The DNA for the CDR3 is TGTGCCAGCAGTTCGGGGACAGGGAACTATGGCTACACCTTC.

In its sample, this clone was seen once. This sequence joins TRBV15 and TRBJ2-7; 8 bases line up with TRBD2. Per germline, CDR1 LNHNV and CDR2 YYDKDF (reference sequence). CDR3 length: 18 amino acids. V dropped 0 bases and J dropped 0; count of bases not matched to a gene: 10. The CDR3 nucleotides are TGTGCCACCAGCAGAGATCCGGGCGGGGGGTCAATCTCCTACGAGCAGTACTTC. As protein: CATSRDPGGGSISYEQYF.

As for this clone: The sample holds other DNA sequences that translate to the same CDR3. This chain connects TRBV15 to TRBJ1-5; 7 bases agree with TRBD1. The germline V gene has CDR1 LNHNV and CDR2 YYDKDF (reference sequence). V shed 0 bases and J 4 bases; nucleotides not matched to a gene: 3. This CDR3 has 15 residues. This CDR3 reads CATSRDPRGNQPQHF. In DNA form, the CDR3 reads TGTGCCACCAGCAGAGATCCCAGGGGGAATCAGCCCCAGCATTTT.

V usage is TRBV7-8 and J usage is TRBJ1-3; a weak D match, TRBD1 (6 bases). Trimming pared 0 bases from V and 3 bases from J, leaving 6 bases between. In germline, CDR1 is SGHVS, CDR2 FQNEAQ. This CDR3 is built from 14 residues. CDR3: CASSLAGGGNTIYF. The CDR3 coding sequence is TGTGCCAGCAGCTTAGCAGGGGGTGGAAACACCATATATTTT. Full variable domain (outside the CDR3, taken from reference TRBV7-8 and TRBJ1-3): GAGVSQSPRYKVAKRGQDVALRCDPISGHVSLFWYQQALGQGPEFLTYFQNEAQLDKSGLPSDRFFAERPEGSVSTLKIQRTQQEDSAVYLCASSLAGGGNTIYFGEGSWLTVV.

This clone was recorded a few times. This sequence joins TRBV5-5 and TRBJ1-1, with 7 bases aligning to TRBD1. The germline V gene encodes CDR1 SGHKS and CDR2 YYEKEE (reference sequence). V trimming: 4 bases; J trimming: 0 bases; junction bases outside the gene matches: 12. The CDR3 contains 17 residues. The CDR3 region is CASSERGTALMNTEAFF. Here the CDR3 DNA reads TGTGCCAGCAGCGAGAGAGGGACAGCTTTAATGAACACTGAAGCTTTCTTT.

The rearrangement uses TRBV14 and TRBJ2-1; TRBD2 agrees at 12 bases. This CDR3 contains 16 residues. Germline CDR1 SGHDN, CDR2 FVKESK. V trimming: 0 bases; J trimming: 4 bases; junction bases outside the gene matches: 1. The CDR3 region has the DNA TGTGCCAGCAGCCAAGAAACTAGCGGGGGGTACAATGAGCAGTTCTTC. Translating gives CASSQETSGGYNEQFF.

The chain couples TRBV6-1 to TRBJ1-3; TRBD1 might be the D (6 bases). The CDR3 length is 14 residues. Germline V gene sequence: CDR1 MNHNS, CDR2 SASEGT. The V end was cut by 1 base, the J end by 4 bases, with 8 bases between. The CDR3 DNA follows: TGTGCCAGCAGTGAAGGAGGGACAGGAAACACCATATATTTT. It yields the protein CASSEGGTGNTIYF.